The 27 T cell receptor beta chains listed next were all sequenced from one sample in a study of T cell responses to AZD1222 COVID-19 vaccine. This table comes from immunoSEQ multiplex PCR, and its TCRdb copy is limited to in-frame clones, with some not included. The table includes tens of thousands of clones, over 80% detected once. Material: peripheral blood, obtained on day 0 of MenACWY control vaccination. All receptors derive from an adult in good health.

V gene TRBV7-2 combines with J gene TRBJ2-7; D unclear. With 2 bases removed from V and 3 bases from J, the gap between germline ends came to 11 bases. The CDR3 totals 14 residues. CDR1 is SGHTA and CDR2 is FQGNSA in the germline V gene. CDR3 sequence reads: CASSLSTFDYEQYF. CDR3 nucleotides: TGTGCCAGCAGCTTATCCACCTTTGACTACGAGCAGTACTTC.

The chain is built from TRBV9 and TRBJ1-3; 7 bases are shared with TRBD1. V dropped 3 bases and J dropped 2; count of bases not matched to a gene: 5. The V gene's germline CDR1 is SGDLS and CDR2 YYNGEE. The CDR3 spans 15 residues. The CDR3 loop reads CASSAGGTAGNTIYF. DNA of the CDR3: TGTGCCAGCAGCGCCGGGGGGACAGCTGGAAACACCATATATTTT.

The chain recombines TRBV4-3 with TRBJ1-2; D is unclear. CDR1 is LGHNA and CDR2 is YSLEER in the germline V gene. Trimming took 3 bases from V and 0 from J, leaving 8 bases between them. This CDR3 comprises 14 residues. The chain's CDR3 is CASSHAITNYGYTF. The CDR3 nucleotides read TGCGCCAGCAGCCACGCAATTACTAACTATGGCTACACCTTC.

The chain recombines TRBV4-2 with TRBJ2-1; D perhaps matches TRBD1 (5 bases). The CDR3 covers 14 residues. Trimming removed 1 base from V and 9 bases from J, with 13 bases in between. Germline loops: CDR1 LGHNA, CDR2 YNFKEQ. The CDR3 loop reads CASSQGVWGGEQFF. The DNA for the CDR3 is TGTGCCAGCAGCCAAGGAGTCTGGGGCGGTGAGCAGTTCTTC.

The chain links TRBV4-3 to TRBJ2-7; 8 bases are a match to TRBD2. Germline V gene sequence: CDR1 LGHNA, CDR2 YSLEER. Trimming took 3 bases from V and 4 from J; bases not matched to a gene: 8. This CDR3 is built from 15 residues. In DNA, the CDR3 is TGCGCCAGCAGCCAGGGAGCGGGAGTAGCTTACGAGCAGTACTTC. Translation gives CASSQGAGVAYEQYF.

The rearrangement uses TRBV3-1 (or the pseudogene TRBV3-2) and TRBJ1-3; 8 nucleotides match TRBD1. The germline gives CDR1 LGHDT, CDR2 YNNKEL (reference sequence). This CDR3 spans 15 amino acids. Trimming removed 2 bases from V and 2 bases from J; junction bases left unmatched: 2. The CDR3 sequence is CASSQLTGAGNTIYF. The CDR3 DNA sequence: TGTGCCAGCAGCCAATTGACAGGGGCTGGAAACACCATATATTTT.

The chain combines TRBV19 with TRBJ2-7; 10 positions agree with TRBD2. CDR3 length equals 16 residues. The germline V gene has CDR1 LNHDA and CDR2 SQIVND (reference sequence). V lost 4 bases and J lost 10; bases outside the gene matches: 16. Here the CDR3 reads CASSTILAGETARQYF. DNA of the CDR3: TGTGCCAGTAGTACCATTCTAGCGGGAGAGACAGCACGACAGTACTTC.

V gene TRBV7-2 combines with J gene TRBJ2-1; D is tentatively TRBD1 or TRBD2 (5 bases each). The ends were cut back, 5 bases at V and 9 bases at J, with 14 bases in the middle. The germline V gene has CDR1 SGHTA and CDR2 FQGNSA. The CDR3 has 13 residues. CDR3 DNA: TGTGCCAGCAGCCGAAAGGCAGGGAGTGAGCAGTTCTTC. It is translated as CASSRKAGSEQFF.

This clone was recorded once. The rearrangement joins TRBV24-1 to TRBJ2-5, with 8 positions matching TRBD1. This CDR3 contains 14 residues. V lost 3 bases to trimming and J lost 7 bases; unmatched junction nucleotides: 6. Germline values: CDR1 KGHDR, CDR2 SFDVKD. The CDR3 sequence: CATSDPGGSGTQYF. The CDR3 coding sequence is TGTGCCACCAGTGATCCAGGGGGCTCGGGGACCCAGTACTTC.

The chain couples TRBV12-3 or TRBV12-4 to TRBJ2-2; possibly TRBD1 or TRBD2 for D (5 bases each). V shed 7 bases and J shed 2 bases, with 8 bases lying between them. CDR3 size: 13 residues. The chain's CDR3 is CASKRGNTGELFF. CDR3 DNA sequence: TGTGCCAGCAAGAGGGGTAACACCGGGGAGCTGTTTTTT.

This clone was seen only a few times. The chain has TRBV5-6 and TRBJ2-5; perhaps TRBD2 as D (5 bases). The CDR3 length is 16 residues. V was clipped by 5 bases and J by 2 bases, with 19 bases between them. Germline loops: CDR1 SGHDT, CDR2 YYEEEE. CDR3 loop: CASRPGINAEQETQYF. CDR3 nucleotide sequence: TGTGCCAGCAGACCCGGGATTAACGCGGAGCAAGAGACCCAGTACTTC.

The CDR3 here is CASSLGVGPYNEQFF. The CDR3 bases are TGTGCCAGCAGCTTAGGGGTCGGGCCCTACAATGAGCAGTTCTTC. The rearrangement joins TRBV7-2 to TRBJ2-1; D unclear. This CDR3 is built from 15 residues. The V gene lost 1 base and the J gene lost 2 bases, with 9 bases spanning the gap. Germline CDR1 and CDR2: SGHTA and FQGNSA.

The chain recombines TRBV5-4 with TRBJ1-3, with D possibly matching TRBD1 (5 bases). The V and J ends lost 4 bases and 1 base respectively, with 15 bases between them. This CDR3 comprises 16 residues. CDR1 is SGHNT and CDR2 is YYREEE in the germline V gene (reference sequence). CDR3 loop: CASSLTAQDSGNTIYF. The CDR3 nucleotides are TGTGCCAGCAGCCTCACCGCACAGGATTCTGGAAACACCATATATTTT.

This chain joins TRBV11-2 and TRBJ2-7; D is perhaps TRBD2 (5 bases). V was cut by 3 bases and J by 6 bases, with 9 bases left in between. Germline loops: CDR1 SGHAT, CDR2 FQNNGV. The CDR3 totals 12 residues. For the CDR3, the DNA is TGTGCCAGCAGCTTTGGAGGAGGCGAGCAGTACTTC. It encodes CASSFGGGEQYF.

V gene TRBV28 combines with J gene TRBJ1-5, with D possibly TRBD1 on 5 matching bases. Germline CDR1 MDHEN, CDR2 SYDVKM. The CDR3 runs to 13 residues. V shed 7 bases and J shed 7 bases, with 14 bases lying between them. The CDR3: CASTGRVSQPQHF. CDR3 bases: TGTGCCAGCACCGGCAGGGTTAGCCAGCCCCAGCATTTT.

The J gene is TRBJ1-6, the V gene TRBV7-2; D remains ambiguous. Germline loops: CDR1 SGHTA, CDR2 FQGNSA. V lost 5 bases to trimming and J lost 13 bases, with 12 bases between them. The CDR3 totals 12 residues. CDR3 DNA sequence: TGTGCCAGCAGCCCCGGGTCGGGTCCCCTCCACTTT. It is translated as CASSPGSGPLHF.

This chain joins TRBV6-1 and TRBJ1-1, with D possibly matching TRBD1 (5 bases). The CDR3 is made up of 17 amino acids. Germline V CDR1 and CDR2: MNHNS, SASEGT. V was trimmed by 2 bases and J by 3 bases, leaving 19 bases between them. The CDR3 region has the DNA TGTGCCAGCAGTGAACGGGGGACGAGGGAGTTGGACACTGAAGCTTTCTTT. It yields the protein CASSERGTRELDTEAFF.

J is TRBJ1-1 and V is TRBV14; unclear D gene. The germline V gene encodes CDR1 SGHDN and CDR2 FVKESK. The V gene lost 2 bases and the J gene lost 8 bases, with 12 bases spanning the gap. The CDR3 runs to 13 residues. This CDR3 is CASSQILSQEAFF. The CDR3 DNA sequence: TGTGCCAGCAGCCAAATCCTCAGTCAGGAAGCTTTCTTT.

The chain recombines TRBV6-5 with TRBJ2-1, with D possibly matching TRBD1 (5 bases). Germline lookup yields CDR1 MNHEY and CDR2 SVGAGI. V was trimmed by 7 bases and J by 0 bases, leaving 10 bases between them. This CDR3 is 14 amino acids long. CDR3 DNA sequence: TGTGCCAGCAATCAGGGAAGCTCCTACAATGAGCAGTTCTTC. Translation: CASNQGSSYNEQFF.

This clone was detected once. This chain joins TRBV27 and TRBJ1-4; weak D call: TRBD1 (6 bases). The V gene lost 5 bases and the J gene lost 6 bases, with 13 bases spanning the gap. Germline V lookup: CDR1 MNHEY, CDR2 SMNVEV (reference sequence). The CDR3 contains 14 residues. This chain's CDR3 is CASSSRQDDEKLFF. The CDR3 region has the DNA TGTGCCAGCAGTAGTAGACAGGATGATGAAAAACTGTTTTTT.

CDR3 nucleotides: TGTGCCAGCAGCCCTCAGCCTGAGCAGTTCTTC. Amino acid sequence: CASSPQPEQFF. The gene calls are TRBV7-9 and TRBJ2-1, with unresolved D. Germline CDR1 is SEHNR and CDR2 is FQNEAQ (reference sequence). Trimming stripped 5 bases from V and 9 bases from J, with 8 bases between. The CDR3 totals 11 residues.

This chain joins TRBV15 and TRBJ2-1; D is perhaps TRBD1 or TRBD2 (6 bases each). CDR1 and CDR2 (germline): LNHNV, YYDKDF (reference sequence). V lost 3 bases and J 2 bases, leaving 17 bases between the germline ends. The CDR3 consists of 17 residues. The CDR3 loop reads CATSRGALGGTYNEQFF. CDR3 DNA sequence: TGTGCCACCAGCAGGGGGGCTCTAGGGGGGACCTACAATGAGCAGTTCTTC.

The V call is TRBV28, the J call TRBJ2-3; 12 bases are shared with TRBD2. This CDR3 region has 17 residues. Germline CDR1 reads MDHEN; CDR2 reads SYDVKM. V shed 4 bases and J 0 bases; nucleotides not matched to a gene: 5. CDR3 coding DNA: TGTGCCAGCAGTTCAGGGACTAGCGGGTATAGCACAGATACGCAGTATTTT. Its protein product is CASSSGTSGYSTDTQYF.

The chain recombines TRBV25-1 with TRBJ1-1, with 10 positions matching TRBD1. This CDR3 is 13 amino acids long. The J segment lost 8 bases and the V segment lost 6 bases, leaving 6 bases of the junction unmatched. CDR1 and CDR2 from the germline V gene are MGHDK and SYGVNS. CDR3 sequence reads: CASRDRQGAEAFF. Here the CDR3 DNA reads TGTGCCAGCAGGGATCGACAGGGGGCAGAAGCTTTCTTT.

This rearrangement joins TRBV30 to TRBJ1-6; 7 bases are shared with TRBD1. Germline V gene data show CDR1 as GTSNPN and CDR2 as SVGIG (reference sequence). This CDR3 is built from 16 residues. J was trimmed by 12 bases and V by 1 base; bases with no gene match: 15. CDR3 sequence (DNA): TGTGCCTGGAGTGCTAAACAGGGGCATCTCGGGGGACCCCTCCACTTT. Its translation: CAWSAKQGHLGGPLHF.

This clone occurred many times. CDR3 sequence: CASSPVPPVLAGELFF. CDR3 nucleotides: TGTGCCAGCAGCCCCGTCCCCCCAGTTTTGGCCGGGGAGCTGTTTTTT. The rearrangement joins TRBV7-2 to TRBJ2-2; the D is unclear. Between the trimmed V and J ends, which lost 5 bases and 6 bases, there was a span of 19 bases. This CDR3 has 16 amino acids. Germline V CDR1 and CDR2: SGHTA, FQGNSA.

This chain joins TRBV2 and TRBJ1-2, with TRBD1 as a possible D gene (5 bases). Germline values: CDR1 SNHLY, CDR2 FYNNEI. There are 13 residues in the CDR3. V lost 3 bases to trimming and J lost 4 bases, with 9 bases between them. The CDR3 loop reads CASSDWGVYGYTF. DNA of the CDR3: TGTGCCAGCAGTGACTGGGGGGTCTATGGCTACACCTTC.